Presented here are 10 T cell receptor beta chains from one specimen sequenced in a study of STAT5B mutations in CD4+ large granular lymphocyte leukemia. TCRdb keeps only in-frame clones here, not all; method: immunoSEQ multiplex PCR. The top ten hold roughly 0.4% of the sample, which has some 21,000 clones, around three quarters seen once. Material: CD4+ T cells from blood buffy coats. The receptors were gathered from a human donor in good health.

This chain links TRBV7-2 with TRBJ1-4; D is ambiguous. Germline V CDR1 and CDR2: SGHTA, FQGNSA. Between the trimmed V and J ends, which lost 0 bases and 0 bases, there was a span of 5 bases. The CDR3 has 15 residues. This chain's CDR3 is CASSLAPSTNEKLFF. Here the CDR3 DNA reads TGTGCCAGCAGCTTAGCCCCCTCAACTAATGAAAAACTGTTTTTT.

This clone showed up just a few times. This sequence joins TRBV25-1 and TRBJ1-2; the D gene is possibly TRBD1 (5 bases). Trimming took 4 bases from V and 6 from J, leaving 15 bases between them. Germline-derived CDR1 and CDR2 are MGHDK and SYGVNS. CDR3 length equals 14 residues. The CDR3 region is CASSAGTTGHGYTF. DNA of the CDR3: TGTGCCAGCAGTGCCGGGACTACAGGACATGGCTACACCTTC.

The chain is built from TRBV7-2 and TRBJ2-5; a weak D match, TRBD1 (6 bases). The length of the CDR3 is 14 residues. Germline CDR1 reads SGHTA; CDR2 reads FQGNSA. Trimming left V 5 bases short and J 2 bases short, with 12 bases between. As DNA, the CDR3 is TGTGCCAGCAGCCTAGGACAGCTACAAGAGACCCAGTACTTC. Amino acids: CASSLGQLQETQYF.

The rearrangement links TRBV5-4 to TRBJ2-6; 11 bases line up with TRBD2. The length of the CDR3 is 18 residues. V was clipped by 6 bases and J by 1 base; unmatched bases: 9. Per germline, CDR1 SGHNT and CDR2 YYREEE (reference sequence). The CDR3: CASTPGTSGSSGANVLTF. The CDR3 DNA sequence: TGTGCCAGCACCCCAGGAACTAGCGGGAGTTCTGGGGCCAACGTCCTGACTTTC.

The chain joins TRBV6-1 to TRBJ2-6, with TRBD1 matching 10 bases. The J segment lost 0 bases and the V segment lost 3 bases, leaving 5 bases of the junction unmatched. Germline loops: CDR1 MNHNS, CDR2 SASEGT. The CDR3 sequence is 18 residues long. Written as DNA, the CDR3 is TGTGCCAGCAGTGATGAGGGACAGGGGTTCTCTGGGGCCAACGTCCTGACTTTC. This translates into CASSDEGQGFSGANVLTF.

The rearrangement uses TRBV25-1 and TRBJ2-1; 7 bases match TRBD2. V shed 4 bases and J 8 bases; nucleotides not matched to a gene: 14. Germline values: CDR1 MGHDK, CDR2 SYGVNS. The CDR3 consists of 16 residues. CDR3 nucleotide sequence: TGTGCCAGCAGTGCCCTTAAGGCGGGAGTAATCGATGAGCAGTTCTTC. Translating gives CASSALKAGVIDEQFF.

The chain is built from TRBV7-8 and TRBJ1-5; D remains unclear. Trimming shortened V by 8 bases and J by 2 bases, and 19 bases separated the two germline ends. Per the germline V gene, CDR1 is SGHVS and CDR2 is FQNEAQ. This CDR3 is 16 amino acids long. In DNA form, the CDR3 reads TGTGCCAGCTCACAAACCGGCGGGCAGGGCAATCAGCCCCAGCATTTT. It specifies CASSQTGGQGNQPQHF.

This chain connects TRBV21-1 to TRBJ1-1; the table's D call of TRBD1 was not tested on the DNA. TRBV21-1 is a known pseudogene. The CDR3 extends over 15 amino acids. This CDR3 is CASSKVVGRDTEAFF. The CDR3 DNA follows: TGTGCCAGCAGCAAAGTGGTAGGCAGGGACACTGAAGCTTTCTTT.

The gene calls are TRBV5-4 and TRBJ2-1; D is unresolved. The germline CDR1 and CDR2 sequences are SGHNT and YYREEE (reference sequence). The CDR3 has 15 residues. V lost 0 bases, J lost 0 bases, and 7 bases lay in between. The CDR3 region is CASSLDRSSYNEQFF. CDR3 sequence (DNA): TGTGCCAGCAGCTTGGATCGGAGCTCCTACAATGAGCAGTTCTTC.

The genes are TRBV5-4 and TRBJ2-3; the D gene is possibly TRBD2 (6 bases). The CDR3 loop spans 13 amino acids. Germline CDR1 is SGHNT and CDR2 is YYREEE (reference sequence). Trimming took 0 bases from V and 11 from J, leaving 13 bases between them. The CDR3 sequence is CASSLGAGHGQYF. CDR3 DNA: TGTGCCAGCAGCTTGGGGGCGGGGCACGGGCAGTATTTT.